The next 19 T cell receptor beta chains were all read from a single sample in a study of patients and donors after allogeneic stem cell transplantation. One entry per CDR3 protein, called by TCRdb with MiXCR from the RT-PCR reads. This sample has around 240,000 distinct CDR3 sequences, with roughly 14% found just once. Material: blood, either unsorted or a sorted T cell fraction (not recorded which). The receptors originated from a human donor who was either an allogeneic HSCT recipient or a stem cell or donor lymphocyte infusion donor (not recorded which). It is not recorded whose cells these are; they may come from a transplant donor.

The V and J genes are TRBV7-2 and TRBJ2-7; D not certain. CDR3 size: 13 residues. Looked up from germline, CDR1 is SGHTA and CDR2 is FQGNSA. V was cut by 0 bases and J by 7 bases, with 10 bases left in between. The CDR3: CASSLADGEEQYF. CDR3 in DNA: TGTGCCAGCAGCTTAGCGGATGGTGAGGAGCAGTACTTC.

In DNA, the CDR3 is TGCAGTGCTAGAGTATCCCAATGGCGATACAATGAGCAGTTCTTC. Translated, it gives CSARVSQWRYNEQFF. V usage is TRBV20-1 and J usage is TRBJ2-1; D remains ambiguous. The CDR3 covers 15 residues. Germline V gene lookup returns CDR1 DFQATT and CDR2 SNEGSKA (reference sequence). Trimming stripped 1 base from V and 4 bases from J, with 14 bases between.

The chain recombines TRBV6-1 with TRBJ2-2; D is unclear. The CDR3 spans 14 residues. Germline CDR1 reads MNHNS; CDR2 reads SASEGT. The ends were cut back, 8 bases at V and 0 bases at J, with 10 bases in the middle. The CDR3 sequence is CASLEQPNTGELFF. Here the CDR3 DNA reads TGTGCCAGCCTTGAGCAGCCGAACACCGGGGAGCTGTTTTTT.

This clonotype was detected a few times. The rearrangement joins TRBV12-3 or TRBV12-4 to TRBJ1-2, with D possibly matching TRBD1 (6 bases). V lost 5 bases and J lost 7, with 14 bases in between. This CDR3 has 13 residues. CDR3 DNA sequence: TGTGCCAGCAGTCCCTTGGGGGGCGTTGGCTACACCTTC. This gives the protein CASSPLGGVGYTF.

This chain joins TRBV18 and TRBJ2-7; 11 positions match TRBD1. The CDR3 is 17 amino acids. Germline CDR1 is KGHSH and CDR2 is LQKENI. J gave up 2 bases and V 1 base, and 7 bases lay outside the gene matches. This chain's CDR3 is CASSPLPGTGGTYEQYF. CDR3 DNA: TGTGCCAGCTCACCACTACCCGGGACAGGGGGGACCTACGAGCAGTACTTC.

This clonotype was recorded a few times. The V gene is TRBV19, the J gene TRBJ1-5, with no clear D. This CDR3 region has 13 residues. CDR1 LNHDA and CDR2 SQIVND come from the germline V gene (reference sequence). Trimming pared 6 bases from V and 0 bases from J, leaving 6 bases between. CDR3 loop: CASRLHSNQPQHF. The DNA for the CDR3 is TGTGCCAGTAGACTTCATAGCAATCAGCCCCAGCATTTT.

V usage is TRBV30 and J usage is TRBJ2-5; no clear D. CDR3 length: 15 residues. The V end was cut by 0 bases, the J end by 2 bases, with 13 bases between. CDR1 and CDR2 from the germline V gene are GTSNPN and SVGIG (reference sequence). The chain's CDR3 is CAWSVMLTAQETQYF. The DNA for the CDR3 is TGTGCCTGGAGTGTAATGCTGACGGCGCAAGAGACCCAGTACTTC.

V gene TRBV20-1 combines with J gene TRBJ1-2; 9 bases line up with TRBD1. Trimming at V came to 2 bases and at J to 8 bases, leaving 12 bases not matched to a gene. CDR3 length: 15 amino acids. Germline V gene sequence: CDR1 DFQATT, CDR2 SNEGSKA (reference sequence). The DNA of the CDR3 is TGCAGTGCTAGATTCCGGGACAGGGTGTTTCGGGGCTACACCTTC. Protein product: CSARFRDRVFRGYTF.

Comment on this clonotype: A much more abundant neighbour one base away suggests this may be a read error. This sequence joins TRBV12-3 or TRBV12-4 and TRBJ2-2; the D gene is possibly TRBD1 (6 bases). The CDR3 has 15 residues. V shed 4 bases and J shed 6 bases, with 15 bases lying between them. CDR3 amino acids: CASSWGLAHAGELFF. In DNA, the CDR3 is TGTGCCAGCAGTTGGGGGCTAGCCCACGCCGGGGAGCTGTTTTTT.

The table lists this clonotype with many counts. This rearrangement joins TRBV29-1 to TRBJ2-7, with 7 bases aligning to TRBD2. J gave up 1 base and V 4 bases, and 7 bases lay outside the gene matches. CDR3 length: 14 residues. CDR1 is SQVTM and CDR2 is ANQGSEA in the germline V gene. CDR3 sequence: CSVGGGLGSYEQYF. The CDR3 DNA reads as TGCAGCGTTGGAGGAGGACTAGGGTCCTACGAGCAGTACTTC.

The CDR3 loop is CSAARPQGTFNQPQHF. The DNA for the CDR3 is TGCAGTGCTGCCCGGCCACAGGGGACCTTCAATCAGCCCCAGCATTTT. The chain links TRBV20-1 to TRBJ1-5; 7 nucleotides line up with TRBD1. Trimming removed 5 bases from V and 3 bases from J; junction bases left unmatched: 13. CDR3 length: 16 amino acids. Per germline, CDR1 DFQATT and CDR2 SNEGSKA (reference sequence).

V and J are TRBV29-1 and TRBJ2-5; 7 bases agree with TRBD1. Germline CDR1 SQVTM, CDR2 ANQGSEA. The CDR3 totals 13 residues. The V and J ends lost 6 bases and 1 base, in that order; junction bases with no gene match: 5. CDR3 protein: CSVRQGSQETQYF. The CDR3, as DNA: TGCAGCGTGCGACAGGGAAGCCAAGAGACCCAGTACTTC.

The chain links TRBV20-1 to TRBJ2-3; D unclear. V shed 3 bases and J shed 1 base, with 5 bases lying between them. Germline V CDR1 and CDR2: DFQATT, SNEGSKA (reference sequence). The CDR3 is made up of 12 amino acids. The chain's CDR3 is CSASPRTDTQYF. In nucleotides, the CDR3 is TGCAGTGCTAGTCCCCGCACAGATACGCAGTATTTT.

J is TRBJ2-1 and V is TRBV9, with 9 bases matching TRBD2. Losses at the gene ends were 0 bases for V and 9 bases for J; bases not matched to a gene: 16. The germline CDR1 and CDR2 sequences are SGDLS and YYNGEE. The CDR3 runs to 18 residues. CDR3 amino acids: CASSVGGSGSLRGSEQFF. The CDR3 DNA sequence: TGTGCCAGCAGCGTAGGGGGTAGCGGGAGTTTAAGGGGGAGTGAGCAGTTCTTC.

This clonotype came up a few times. This chain joins TRBV16 and TRBJ2-3; D gene uncertain. CDR1 is KGHSY, CDR2 FQNENV, per germline. V gave up 6 bases and J gave up 1 base, with 11 bases separating them. The CDR3 is 14 amino acids. CDR3 coding DNA: TGTGCCAGCAGTGAGACCATGGGCACAGATACGCAGTATTTT. Amino acids: CASSETMGTDTQYF.

This clonotype was picked up many times. V gene TRBV4-1 combines with J gene TRBJ1-2, with D tentatively TRBD1 (5 bases). This CDR3 has 15 residues. Germline V gives CDR1 MGHRA, CDR2 YSYEKL. Trimming shortened V by 4 bases and J by 3 bases, and 15 bases separated the two germline ends. CDR3 region: CASSPRPDIYYGYTF. The CDR3 DNA is TGCGCCAGCAGCCCCCGGCCGGACATCTACTATGGCTACACCTTC.

This chain connects TRBV2 to TRBJ1-2; D unclear. CDR1 is SNHLY and CDR2 is FYNNEI in the germline V gene. This CDR3 has 13 residues. Trimming removed 5 bases at V and 8 bases at J, with 15 bases between. CDR3 in DNA: TGTGCCAGCAGTCAAGTTGTCGAGGCCGGCTACACCTTC. Protein product: CASSQVVEAGYTF.

This clonotype occurred many times. The V gene is TRBV5-6, the J gene TRBJ2-5; D gene unclear. The CDR3 totals 12 residues. The V end was cut by 4 bases, the J end by 5 bases, with 9 bases between. Germline values: CDR1 SGHDT, CDR2 YYEEEE. The CDR3, as DNA: TGTGCCAGCAGCCCCGGGTGGGAGACCCAGTACTTC. Translating it yields CASSPGWETQYF. Supplemented by reference TRBV5-6 and TRBJ2-5, the full variable domain reads DAGVTQSPTHLIKTRGQQVTLRCSPKSGHDTVSWYQQALGQGPQFIFQYYEEEERQRGNFPDRFSGHQFPNYSSELNVNALLLGDSALYLCASSPGWETQYFGPGTRLLVL.

This clonotype has just one count. The J gene is TRBJ2-7, the V gene TRBV30, with D unresolved. This CDR3 contains 15 residues. Trimming left V 0 bases short and J 3 bases short, with 15 bases between. Germline loops: CDR1 GTSNPN, CDR2 SVGIG (reference sequence). The CDR3 spells CAWSVWQRIGYEQYF. The CDR3 region has the DNA TGTGCCTGGAGTGTTTGGCAGAGGATCGGCTACGAGCAGTACTTC. Variable domain in full (rest from reference TRBV30 and TRBJ2-7): SQTIHQWPATLVQPVGSPLSLECTVEGTSNPNLYWYRQAAGRGLQLLFYSVGIGQISSEVPQNLSASRPQDRQFILSSKKLLLSDSGFYLCAWSVWQRIGYEQYFGPGTRLTVT.